The 6 T cell receptor beta chains listed next were all sequenced from one sample in a study of T-cell memory formation after mild COVID-19. TCRdb reanalysed the 5' RACE reads using MiXCR and keeps one entry per CDR3 protein. The data hold about 350,000 distinct CDR3 sequences, with roughly 13% observed a single time. The sequenced sample was PBMCs or a T cell subset sorted from them (not recorded which). The receptor set was obtained from a man between 18 and 29 years old who had mild COVID-19 (a few samples of this study predate the infection). Cell type and time point are not known.

The chain joins TRBV6-2 or TRBV6-3 to TRBJ2-1, with D uncertain. CDR1 and CDR2 (germline): MNHEY, SVGEGT. The CDR3 spans 16 residues. V lost 2 bases to trimming and J lost 0 bases, with 11 bases between them. This chain's CDR3 is CASSYGLFLSYNEQFF. CDR3 DNA: TGTGCCAGCAGTTACGGTTTATTCCTCTCCTACAATGAGCAGTTCTTC.

This clonotype was recorded a few times. The CDR3 nucleotides are TGTGCCAGCAGGGGACTAGCGGGGGGAAATTTCCATGAGCAGTTCTTC. Translation gives CASRGLAGGNFHEQFF. The chain couples TRBV6-1 to TRBJ2-1, with 15 bases aligning to TRBD2. The CDR3 has 16 residues. V was clipped by 6 bases and J by 8 bases; unmatched bases: 8. Germline V lookup: CDR1 MNHNS, CDR2 SASEGT.

This clonotype was found a few times. J is TRBJ2-3 and V is TRBV12-3 or TRBV12-4; 11 nucleotides align to TRBD2. J lost 1 base, V lost 6 bases, and 3 bases had no gene match. The CDR3 has 15 amino acids. The CDR3 protein is CASSPTSGGTDTQYF. The DNA for the CDR3 is TGTGCCAGCAGCCCGACTAGCGGGGGCACAGATACGCAGTATTTT.

With respect to this clonotype: At one end the junction does not follow the germline gene, possibly because of a read error. The chain is built from TRBV7-6 and TRBJ2-5, with 10 bases matching TRBD2. Germline-derived CDR1 and CDR2 are SGHVS and FNYEAQ. This CDR3 region has 16 residues. The CDR3 DNA sequence: TGTGCCAGCAGCTGGGAGCGGGGGGGAAGAATTGAGACCAAGTACTTC. Amino acid sequence: CASSWERGGRIETKYF.

This clonotype was counted a few times. The V and J genes are TRBV11-2 and TRBJ1-4; TRBD1 matches at 8 bases. Germline V lookup: CDR1 SGHAT, CDR2 FQNNGV. This CDR3 spans 14 amino acids. V gave up 4 bases and J gave up 5 bases; unmatched junction bases: 3. The CDR3 protein is CASSSDRENEKLFF. In DNA form, the CDR3 reads TGTGCCAGCAGCTCGGACAGGGAGAATGAAAAACTGTTTTTT.

This clonotype has just a few counts. The CDR3 coding sequence is TGCGCCAGCAGCAAACCGACAGGACAAGCTAACTATGGCTACACCTTC. Protein product: CASSKPTGQANYGYTF. The chain has TRBV5-1 and TRBJ1-2; maybe TRBD1 (6 bases). Trimming left V 4 bases short and J 0 bases short, with 16 bases between. This CDR3 is built from 16 residues. Germline assignment: CDR1 SGHRS and CDR2 YFSETQ.